This T cell receptor beta chain was obtained from a study of blood T cell repertoires in COVID-19. In the authors' methods: By means of reference gene primer amplification, nucleated cell counts were estimated. Measured with immunoSEQ multiplex PCR; TCRdb has only the in-frame clones, and not every one. Clonal size and the V and J genes are those of that table, whereas D and trimming came from the DNA. Of around 340,000 clones listed, 70% to 90% are singletons. From germline, CDR1 is KGHSH and CDR2 LQKENI. V shed 3 bases, J shed 5 bases, and the junction held 5 bases outside the gene matches. The CDR3 consists of 15 residues. Seattle patients were enrolled while actively infected and followed longitudinally.

Material: peripheral blood. The clonotype comes from a woman aged 55-75 years with COVID-19, enrolled during active disease. The V and J genes are TRBV18 and TRBJ2-2; TRBD2 aligns across 8 bases. This chain's CDR3 is CASSPRIAGTGELFF. The CDR3 nucleotides are TGTGCCAGCTCACCGAGAATAGCGGGGACCGGGGAGCTGTTTTTT.